This is a list of T cell receptor beta chains from one sample in a study of metastatic and nonmetastatic thyroid tumors. TCRdb used MiXCR to call clones anew from the PCR reads. Seen here are about 25,000 clones, approximately 13% observed once, and the top ten hold roughly 15%. The material sequenced was blood. These receptors came from a female donor with papillary thyroid cancer or a benign thyroid nodule (not recorded which). Some clones in this sample may be carry-over from other donors' samples. Both conserved end residues are part of each CDR3. A D gene is named only where the DNA matches it firmly. Size tells how often a clone was seen (once, few, many) or the class of an expanded clone, and some rows leave it out.

d_call j_call v_call clone_size cdr3_nt cdr3_aa
- TRBJ2-7 TRBV20-1 many TGCAGTGCTAGAGCTGCCTCCCTCGAGCAGTACTTC CSARAASLEQYF
- TRBJ1-1 TRBV6-2/TRBV6-3 many TGTGCCAGCAGTTTAGGGGGTCTAACTGAAGCTTTCTTT CASSLGGLTEAFF
- TRBJ1-1 TRBV6-4 many TGTGCCAGCAGCCTACAGGGCGGGGAAACTGAAGCTTTCTTT CASSLQGGETEAFF
- TRBJ2-1 TRBV15 many TGTGCCACCAGCAGGTCGGCAGGAGGGAGCTCCTACAATGAGCAGTTCTTC CATSRSAGGSSYNEQFF
- TRBJ2-2 TRBV5-1 - TGCGCCAGCAGCCCCAGTGGGTGGCTAAACACCGGGGAGCTGTTTTTT CASSPSGWLNTGELFF
- TRBJ1-6 TRBV7-3 - TGTGCCAGCTCCGCGGGTGGGGGGGTCTCACCCCTCCACTTT CASSAGGGVSPLHF
- TRBJ2-2 TRBV12-5 - TGTGCTAGTGGTCTGGGGGGAACCACCGGGGAGCTGTTTTTT CASGLGGTTGELFF
- TRBJ2-7 TRBV11-2 medium-sized TGTGCCAGCAGCTTTGGCGGCGTATCCTCCTACGAGCAGTACTTC CASSFGGVSSYEQYF
- TRBJ1-2 TRBV6-2/TRBV6-3 medium-sized TGTGCCAGCCCACTACTCCCATCCAGGGTATTCTTATATGGCTACACCTTC CASPLLPSRVFLYGYTF
- TRBJ2-1 TRBV28 many TGTGCCAGCAGTTTCATCTCAGCGGGCCTGAACAATGAGCAGTTCTTC CASSFISAGLNNEQFF
- TRBJ2-7 TRBV4-1 many TGCGCCAGCAGCCAAGATTTGTACGAGCAGTACTTC CASSQDLYEQYF
- TRBJ1-3 TRBV10-2 few TGCGCCAGCAGTGCCTTAACAGGGAATCCTGGAAACACCATATATTTT CASSALTGNPGNTIYF
- TRBJ2-6 TRBV12-3/TRBV12-4 many TGTGCCAGCAGCCCCTGGGGGGCCAACTCTGGGGCCAACGTCCTGACTTTC CASSPWGANSGANVLTF
- TRBJ2-3 TRBV12-3/TRBV12-4 many TGTGCCAGCAGGAACAGGGTTGGCACAGATACGCAGTATTTT CASRNRVGTDTQYF
- TRBJ2-1 TRBV9 many TGTGCCAGCAGCGTCGCTTACAATGAGCAGTTCTTC CASSVAYNEQFF
TRBD2 TRBJ2-5 TRBV6-1 many TGTGCCAGCAACCCAGCGGGACGGGAGACCCAGTACTTC CASNPAGRETQYF
- TRBJ2-1 TRBV24-1 - TGTGCCACCAATGATTTTTCAGGGTCGAATGAGCAGTTCTTC CATNDFSGSNEQFF
- TRBJ1-2 TRBV30 once TGTGCCTGGAGTGTAGGAGCAGGGGCAGTGTATGGCTACACCTTC CAWSVGAGAVYGYTF
- TRBJ2-1 TRBV6-1 many TGTGCCAGCAGACGGCAGGGAGATGAGCAGTTCTTC CASRRQGDEQFF
- TRBJ2-4 TRBV7-2 many TGTGCCAGCAGCTTCCTGAGGGCCGGTCTAGCCAAAAACATTCAGTACTTC CASSFLRAGLAKNIQYF
- TRBJ2-2 TRBV19 many TGTGCCAGTACCCTAGGACTGCGCACCGGGGAGCTGTTTTTT CASTLGLRTGELFF
TRBD1 TRBJ2-5 TRBV13 many TGTGCCAGCAGCTATCTAAGGGGGCCGGGGCAAGAGACCCAGTACTTC CASSYLRGPGQETQYF
- TRBJ2-2 TRBV28 few TGTGCCAGTAAACTGGCCCGACAGGCTAACACCGGGGAGCTGTTTTTT CASKLARQANTGELFF
- TRBJ2-5 TRBV11-2 many TGTGCCAGCAGCTTAGGACTCCTTCTATCAACCCAGTACTTC CASSLGLLLSTQYF
- TRBJ1-2 TRBV19 many TGTGCCAGTACCCCCAAGGCACAGGACGTTGGTGGCTACACCTTC CASTPKAQDVGGYTF
- TRBJ1-3 TRBV10-3 many TGTGCCACCGAGGACCAAAGCTCTGGAAACACCATATATTTT CATEDQSSGNTIYF
TRBD1 TRBJ1-5 TRBV12-3/TRBV12-4 many TGTGCCAGCAGCCCAGGGGGTGGCAATCAGCCCCAGCATTTT CASSPGGGNQPQHF
- TRBJ1-6 TRBV6-1 many TGTGCCAGCAGGGCCCGGGCCTCGCCACCCCTCCACTTT CASRARASPPLHF
- TRBJ1-6 TRBV6-5 few TGTGCCAGCAGTTACTCTGGGGACACCGCTAATTCACCCCTCCACTTT CASSYSGDTANSPLHF
TRBD2 TRBJ2-1 TRBV6-2/TRBV6-3 medium-sized TGTGCCAGCAGTTATTCTAGCGGCTACAATGAGCAGTTCTTC CASSYSSGYNEQFF
TRBD2 TRBJ2-5 TRBV12-3/TRBV12-4 medium-sized TGTGCCAGCACCCTAGGACTAGCGGGAGTAGAGACCCAGTACTTC CASTLGLAGVETQYF
- TRBJ2-7 TRBV5-6 - TGTGCCAGCAACGTCCTGGGTCCGGGAGAGCAGTACTTC CASNVLGPGEQYF
- TRBJ1-6 TRBV28 many TGTGCCAGCAGTTTAACTCGGCAGGGAGCTCGGCCCCTCCACTTT CASSLTRQGARPLHF
- TRBJ2-6 TRBV12-3/TRBV12-4 many TGTGCCAGCAGTCCGACCACCGATGGGAGCTCGGGGGCCAACGTCCTGACTTTC CASSPTTDGSSGANVLTF
- TRBJ2-5 TRBV5-1 many TGCGCCAGCAGCCTGGGGGTAGGCGAGACCCAGTACTTC CASSLGVGETQYF
TRBD1 TRBJ2-7 TRBV28 - TGTGCCAGCAGTTTCCCCAGACAGGGGGGTTCCTACGAGCAGTACTTC CASSFPRQGGSYEQYF
- TRBJ1-1 TRBV6-1 many TGTGCCGCAGCAATAGACACAGCAATGAACACTGAAGCTTTCTTT CAAAIDTAMNTEAFF
- TRBJ1-5 TRBV20-1 - TGCAGTGCTAATACGAGATGGGGTAATACTGATCAGCCCCAGCATTTT CSANTRWGNTDQPQHF
TRBD2 TRBJ2-5 TRBV18 many TGTGCCAGCTCACCAGTTGCGGGAGTCAGAGAGACCCAGTACTTC CASSPVAGVRETQYF
- TRBJ1-3 TRBV27 - TGTGCCAGCAGTCGCACTCTGTCCGTCTCTGGAAACACCATATATTTT CASSRTLSVSGNTIYF
- TRBJ2-1 TRBV7-9 many TGTGCCAGCAGTAATCAGGGGGGCTCCTACAATGAGCAGTTCTTC CASSNQGGSYNEQFF
- TRBJ1-1 TRBV27 many TGTGCCAGCAGCACCCGGACTGAAGCTTTCTTT CASSTRTEAFF
- TRBJ2-5 TRBV20-1 many TGCAGTGCTAATCATCAAGGGACCCAGTACTTC CSANHQGTQYF
TRBD2 TRBJ2-3 TRBV7-2 - TGTGCCAGCAGCTTAGCGGGTCCGGGAGGGTCTAGGGCAGATACGCAGTATTTT CASSLAGPGGSRADTQYF
TRBD1 TRBJ1-2 TRBV29-1 many TGCAGCGTGCAAGAGGGGGCCTATGGCTACACCTTC CSVQEGAYGYTF